The clone carrying this TCR beta chain showed up just a few times. Original methodology: Quantification of nucleated cells was approximated via reference gene primer amplification. Only in-frame clones appear in the TCRdb table, and some are missing; sequencing was by immunoSEQ multiplex PCR. V and J calls plus clone size are reproduced from that table; the DNA served to infer D and trimming. The sample lists some 73,000 clones, about four fifths seen once, with roughly 4.5% in the top ten. The sample comes from a study of blood T cell repertoires in COVID-19. Across the study: Collection of acute and convalescent COVID-19 samples took place in the United States, Italy and Spain. T cells, B-cell-depleted T cells, or PBMCs supplied cDNA or gDNA.

V was clipped by 4 bases and J by 3 bases; unmatched bases: 10. CDR1 and CDR2 from the germline V gene are SGHRS and YFSETQ. This CDR3 is built from 15 residues. The sequence derives from a woman aged 60-75 years with acute or convalescent COVID-19. The sample was peripheral blood. The chain recombines TRBV5-1 with TRBJ2-7; TRBD1 aligns across 7 bases. In DNA, the CDR3 is TGCGCCAGCAGCCTGAAAAGTGCAGGGGGCTACGAGCAGTACTTC. Amino acids: CASSLKSAGGYEQYF.